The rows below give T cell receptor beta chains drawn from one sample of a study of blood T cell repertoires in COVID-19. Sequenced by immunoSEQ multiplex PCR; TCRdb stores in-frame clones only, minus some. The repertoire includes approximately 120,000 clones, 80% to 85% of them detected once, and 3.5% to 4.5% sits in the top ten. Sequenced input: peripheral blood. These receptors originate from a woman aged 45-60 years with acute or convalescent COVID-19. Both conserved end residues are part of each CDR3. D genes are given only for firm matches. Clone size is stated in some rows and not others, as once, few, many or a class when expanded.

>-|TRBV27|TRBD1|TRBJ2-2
TGTGCCAGCAGCTCCGGGACAGGGGGTTTCGCCGGGGAGCTGTTTTTT
CASSSGTGGFAGELFF
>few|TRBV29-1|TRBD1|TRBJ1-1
TGCAGCACACGGACAGGGATTAAGAATGAAGCTTTCTTT
CSTRTGIKNEAFF
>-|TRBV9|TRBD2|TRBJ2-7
TGTGCCAGCAGCGTAGCGGGAGGGAGCTCCTACGAGCAGTACTTC
CASSVAGGSSYEQYF
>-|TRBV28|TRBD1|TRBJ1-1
TGTGCCAGCACCCTCCGACAGGGCCGGAGGGCTTTCTTT
CASTLRQGRRAFF
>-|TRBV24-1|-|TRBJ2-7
TGTGCCACCAGTGTTGGGAGCTCCTACGAGCAGTACTTC
CATSVGSSYEQYF
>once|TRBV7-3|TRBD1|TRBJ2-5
TGTGCCAGCAGCTCCGGACAGGGAGGAAGAGAGACCCAGTACTTC
CASSSGQGGRETQYF
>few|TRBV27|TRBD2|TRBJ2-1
TGTGCCAGCAGTTCGCTGAAAGCGGGAGGGCCTTACAATGAGCAGTTCTTC
CASSSLKAGGPYNEQFF
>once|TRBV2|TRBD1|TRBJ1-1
TGTGCCAGCAAACAATTCGGGACAGGGAACACTGAAGCTTTCTTT
CASKQFGTGNTEAFF
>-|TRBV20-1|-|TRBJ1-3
TGCAGTGCCCCTTTTGGAAACACCATATATTTT
CSAPFGNTIYF
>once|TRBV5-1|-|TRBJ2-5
TGCGCCAGCAGCTTGAATCCGGGTGATGAGACCCAGTACTTC
CASSLNPGDETQYF
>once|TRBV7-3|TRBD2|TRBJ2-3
TGTGCCAGCAGTTTAGCGGGGGGGATCACCACAGATACGCAGTATTTT
CASSLAGGITTDTQYF
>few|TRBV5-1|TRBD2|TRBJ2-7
TGCGCCAGCAGCCCGGGACTAGCGGGGGGCTACGAGCAGTACTTC
CASSPGLAGGYEQYF
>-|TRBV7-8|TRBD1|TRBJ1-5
TGTGCCAGCAGCTTTTCACAGGGGGCTGGCAATCAGCCCCAGCATTTT
CASSFSQGAGNQPQHF
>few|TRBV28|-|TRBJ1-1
TGTGCCAGCACCCCCCTGCCAGCCCGAGGAGTCACTGAAGCTTTCTTT
CASTPLPARGVTEAFF
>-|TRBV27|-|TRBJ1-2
TGTGCCAGCAGTCCCGACGACAGGCGCGACTATGGCTACACCTTC
CASSPDDRRDYGYTF
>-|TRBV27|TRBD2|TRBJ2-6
TGTGCCAGCAGTTTACGGGGGGCTGGGGCCAACGTCCTGACTTTC
CASSLRGAGANVLTF
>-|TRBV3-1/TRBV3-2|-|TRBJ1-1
TGTGCCAGCGGAAGGGGGGGGACTGAAGCTTTCTTT
CASGRGGTEAFF
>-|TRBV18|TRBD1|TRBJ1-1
TGTGCCAGCTCATTTACAGGGGGAGCGAACACTGAAGCTTTCTTT
CASSFTGGANTEAFF
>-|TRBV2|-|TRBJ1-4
TGTGCCAGCAGCGCCGCCGGGGGAGCTAATGAAAAACTGTTTTTT
CASSAAGGANEKLFF
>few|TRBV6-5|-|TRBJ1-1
TGTGCCAGCAGACCCGGACTGATTCACACTGAAGCTTTCTTT
CASRPGLIHTEAFF
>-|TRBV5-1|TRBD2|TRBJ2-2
TGCGCCAGCAGCTTGGGACTAGCGGGGGACACCGGGGAGCTGTTTTTT
CASSLGLAGDTGELFF
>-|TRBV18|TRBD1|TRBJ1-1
TGTGCCAGCTCACTCCCGACAGGGGAACGAGAAGCTTTCTTT
CASSLPTGEREAFF
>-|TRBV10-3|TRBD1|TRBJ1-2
TGTGCCATCAGGGAGACAGGGGCCCATGGCTACACCTTC
CAIRETGAHGYTF
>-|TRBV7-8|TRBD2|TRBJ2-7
TGTGCCAGCAGCTCGACTAGCGGGATCAAGTACTTC
CASSSTSGIKYF
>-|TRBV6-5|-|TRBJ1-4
TGTGCCAGCAGTACGGCGGGAACTAATGAAAAACTGTTTTTT
CASSTAGTNEKLFF
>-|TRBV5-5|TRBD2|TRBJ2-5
TGTGCCAGCAGCCCCGGGGGACTAGCGGGAGGGCCCGAGACCCAGTACTTC
CASSPGGLAGGPETQYF
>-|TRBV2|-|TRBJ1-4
TGTGCCAGCAGAAGCGGGGATGAAAAACTGTTTTTT
CASRSGDEKLFF
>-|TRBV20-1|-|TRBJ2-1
TGCAGTGCTAGAGGAGGGTATGAGCAGTTCTTC
CSARGGYEQFF
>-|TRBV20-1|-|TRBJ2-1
TGCAGTGCTAGCGGGGGAAATGAGCAGTTCTTC
CSASGGNEQFF
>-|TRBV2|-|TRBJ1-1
TGTGCCGGGGAGGGACGGGCGAACACTGAAGCTTTCTTT
CAGEGRANTEAFF
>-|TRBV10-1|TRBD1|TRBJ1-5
TGCGCCAGCAGCACAGGGGCACCGGATCAGCCCCAGCATTTT
CASSTGAPDQPQHF
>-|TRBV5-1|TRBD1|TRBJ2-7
TGCGCCAGCAGTACTGGGACAGGTATCTACGAGCAGTACTTC
CASSTGTGIYEQYF
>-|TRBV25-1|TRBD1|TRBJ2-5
TGTGCCAGCAGTGCTACCCCCGGGACAGCACAAGAGACCCAGTACTTC
CASSATPGTAQETQYF
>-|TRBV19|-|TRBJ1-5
TGTGCCAGTAGTATATCCCCAGGATTGAAGCCCCAGCATTTT
CASSISPGLKPQHF
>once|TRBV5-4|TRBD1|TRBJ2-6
TGTGCCAGCAGCTCCACAGGGGCCGGGGCCAACGTCCTGACTTTC
CASSSTGAGANVLTF
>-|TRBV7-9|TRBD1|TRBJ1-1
TGTGCCAGCAGCCCCGTGACAGGGAAAGTAACTGAAGCTTTCTTT
CASSPVTGKVTEAFF
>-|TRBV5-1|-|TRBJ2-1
TGCGCCAGCAGCCCCGGGACAGCGGGCAATGAGCAGTTCTTC
CASSPGTAGNEQFF
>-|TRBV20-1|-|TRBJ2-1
TGCAGTGCTAGAGCGGGAAATGAGCAGTTCTTC
CSARAGNEQFF
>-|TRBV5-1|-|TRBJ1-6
TGCGCCAGCAGCCAGGGCGGGGGGAATTCACCCCTCCACTTT
CASSQGGGNSPLHF
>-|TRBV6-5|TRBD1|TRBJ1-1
TGTGCCAGCAGTTACCGGCCAGGGGGCTGGGACACTGAAGCTTTCTTT
CASSYRPGGWDTEAFF
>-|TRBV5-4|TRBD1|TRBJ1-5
TGTGCCAGCAGCAGTGACAGGGGGCTCAGGGGCAAAGATAGCAATCAGCCCCAGCATTTT
CASSSDRGLRGKDSNQPQHF
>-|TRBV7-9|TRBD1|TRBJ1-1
TGTGCCAGCAGCCCCTTCGCCCCACAGGGGTATATGAGCACTGAAGCTTTCTTT
CASSPFAPQGYMSTEAFF
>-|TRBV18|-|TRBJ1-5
TGTGCCAGCTCACTTCGCCAGGTAGATCAGCCCCAGCATTTT
CASSLRQVDQPQHF
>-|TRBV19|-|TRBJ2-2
TGTGCCAGTAGTTCTAGTGGCGGCGGGGAGCTGTTTTTT
CASSSSGGGELFF
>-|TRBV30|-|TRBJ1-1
TGTGCCTGGGGGATCGGCCCCGGGGCTGAAGCTTTCTTT
CAWGIGPGAEAFF
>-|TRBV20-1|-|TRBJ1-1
TGCAGTGCAGGCCGGACGGGGGCTTTCTTT
CSAGRTGAFF
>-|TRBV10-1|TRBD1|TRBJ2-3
TGCGCCAGCAGTGGACAGGGGACGACAGATACGCAGTATTTT
CASSGQGTTDTQYF
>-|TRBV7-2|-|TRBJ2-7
TGTGCCAGCAGCTTCAAACAGGGCTCCTACGAGCAGTACTTC
CASSFKQGSYEQYF
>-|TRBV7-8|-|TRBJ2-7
TGTGCCAGCAGCCTCCAGGAGGTCTCCTACGAGCAGTACTTC
CASSLQEVSYEQYF
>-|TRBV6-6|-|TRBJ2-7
TGTGCCAGCAGTTATGCAGTTTGGGAGCAGTACTTC
CASSYAVWEQYF
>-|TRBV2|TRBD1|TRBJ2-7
TGTGCCAGCAGTGGACGCCCCAGGGGGCTGTCCTACGAGCAGTACTTC
CASSGRPRGLSYEQYF